The clone carrying this T cell receptor (beta chain) was seen a few times. Each donor's blood draw was approximately 10 milliliters of peripheral blood. The authors isolated at least 6 million PBMCs per sample. The data belong to a study of blood T cells in healthy people across ages. Study in general: Per two T cells, about one barcoded beta molecule was captured through template switching.

CDR1 SQVTM and CDR2 ANQGSEA come from the germline V gene. The V gene lost 7 bases and the J gene lost 3 bases, with 9 bases spanning the gap. The CDR3 contains 11 residues. Sample-barcoded 5' priming and a J-beta primer mix drove a second PCR of roughly 6 to 12 cycles. Each cDNA molecule carried a tag from a template-switch adaptor that contained 12 random nucleotides. In TCRdb, the 5' RACE reads were re-called with MiXCR into one record per CDR3 protein. The repertoire holds hundreds of thousands of distinct CDR3 sequences, with about 48% as singletons. The TCR was taken from a man younger than 45 in good health. The sequencing sample was made of blood. J is TRBJ1-1 and V is TRBV29-1; perhaps TRBD1 as D (5 bases). CDR3 nucleotides: TGCAGCGGGGGGTTGGACACTGAAGCTTTCTTT. Amino acid sequence: CSGGLDTEAFF.